The subject of this entry is one TCR beta chain. Germline V gene lookup returns CDR1 SGHAT and CDR2 FQNNGV. V dropped 1 base and J dropped 0 bases, with 13 bases sitting between them. This CDR3 is 18 amino acids long. This sample is part of a study of blood T cell repertoires in COVID-19. TCRdb keeps only in-frame clones here, not all; method: immunoSEQ multiplex PCR. The sample consists of 330,000 or so clones, roughly 86% of them appearing once. Participants, roughly 18 to 100 years old, spanned 25 or so US areas. Self-reported history from a screening survey and questionnaire set each donor's cohort. Exposed enrollees had met someone with a PCR-confirmed or clinician-diagnosed COVID-19 case at some point within the 2 weeks before study entry.

The sample was PBMCs or T cells enriched from blood (not recorded which). This TCR came from a young woman who had been exposed to COVID-19. The chain recombines TRBV11-2 with TRBJ1-6; no definite D call. CDR3 residues: CASSLALGSSSYNSPLHF. The DNA of the CDR3 is TGTGCCAGCAGCTTAGCATTGGGCAGCAGCTCCTATAATTCACCCCTCCACTTT.